This record looks at one TCR beta chain sequence and its context. At one end the junction does not follow the germline gene, possibly because of a read error. The CDR3 totals 12 residues. CDR1 is MRHNA and CDR2 is SNTAGT in the germline V gene. Enrolled during active infection, Seattle patients were then followed longitudinally. These data are taken from a study of blood T cell repertoires in COVID-19. Methods used by the authors: Using reference gene primer amplification, nucleated cell counts were estimated. The method was immunoSEQ multiplex PCR; TCRdb's version includes in-frame clones alone and lacks a portion of them. The D gene and trimming were derived from the DNA, and the V and J assignments and clone size from that table. The table lists approximately 70,000 clones, roughly 80% of them singletons.

The J gene is TRBJ2-7, the V gene TRBV6-4, with 8 bases lining up with TRBD1. This receptor was taken from a man in his sixties with COVID-19, enrolled during active disease. Sequenced input: peripheral blood. CDR3 sequence reads: CASSVAGTGGIF. The CDR3 DNA follows: TGTGCCAGCAGCGTGGCCGGGACAGGTGGGATCTTC.